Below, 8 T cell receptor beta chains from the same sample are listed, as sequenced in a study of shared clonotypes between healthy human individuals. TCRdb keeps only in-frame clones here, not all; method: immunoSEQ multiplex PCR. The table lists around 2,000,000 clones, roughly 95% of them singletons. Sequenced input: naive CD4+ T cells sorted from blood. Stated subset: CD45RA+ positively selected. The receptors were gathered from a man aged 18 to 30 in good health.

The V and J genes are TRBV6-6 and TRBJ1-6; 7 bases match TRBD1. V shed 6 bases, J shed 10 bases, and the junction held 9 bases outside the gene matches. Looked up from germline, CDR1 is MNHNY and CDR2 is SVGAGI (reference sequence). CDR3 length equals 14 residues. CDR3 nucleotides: TGTGCCAGCAGGACAGGGACGGATAGGTCACCCCTCCACTTT. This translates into CASRTGTDRSPLHF.

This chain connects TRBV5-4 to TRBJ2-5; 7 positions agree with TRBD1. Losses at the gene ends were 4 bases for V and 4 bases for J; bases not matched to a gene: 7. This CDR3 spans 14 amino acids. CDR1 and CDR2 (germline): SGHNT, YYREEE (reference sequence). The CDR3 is CASSHPGTVETQYF. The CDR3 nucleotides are TGTGCCAGCAGCCATCCCGGGACAGTAGAGACCCAGTACTTC.

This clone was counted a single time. The CDR3 spells CASRDNLAEAFF. CDR3 DNA: TGTGCCAGCAGAGATAATCTCGCTGAAGCTTTCTTT. The chain combines TRBV6-5 with TRBJ1-1; D call uncertain. This CDR3 has 12 residues. V lost 6 bases to trimming and J lost 6 bases, with 11 bases between them. Germline CDR1 and CDR2: MNHEY and SVGAGI.

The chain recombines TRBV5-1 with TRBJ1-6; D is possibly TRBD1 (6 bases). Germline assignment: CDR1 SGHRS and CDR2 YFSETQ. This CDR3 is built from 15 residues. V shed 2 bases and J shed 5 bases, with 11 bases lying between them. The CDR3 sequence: CASSFEGGHNSPLHF. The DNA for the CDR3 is TGCGCCAGCAGCTTCGAAGGGGGTCATAATTCACCCCTCCACTTT.

The CDR3 loop reads CASSRGEGTYEQYF. The CDR3 DNA is TGCGCCAGCAGCCGAGGGGAAGGCACCTACGAGCAGTACTTC. The chain has TRBV5-1 and TRBJ2-7, with D perhaps being TRBD1 or TRBD2 (5 bases each). In germline, CDR1 is SGHRS, CDR2 YFSETQ. V lost 4 bases and J 2 bases, leaving 13 bases between the germline ends. The CDR3 is 14 residues long.

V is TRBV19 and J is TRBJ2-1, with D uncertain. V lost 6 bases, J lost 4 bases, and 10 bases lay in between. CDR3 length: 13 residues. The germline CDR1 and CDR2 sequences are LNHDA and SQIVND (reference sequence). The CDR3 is CASSPTPYNEQFF. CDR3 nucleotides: TGTGCCAGTAGCCCGACACCTTACAATGAGCAGTTCTTC.

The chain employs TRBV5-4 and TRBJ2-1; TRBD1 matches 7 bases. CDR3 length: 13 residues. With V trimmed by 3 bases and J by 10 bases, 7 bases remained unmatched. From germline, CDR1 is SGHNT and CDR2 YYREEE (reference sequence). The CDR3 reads CASSSRQGEEQFF. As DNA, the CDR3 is TGTGCCAGCAGCTCAAGACAGGGAGAAGAGCAGTTCTTC.

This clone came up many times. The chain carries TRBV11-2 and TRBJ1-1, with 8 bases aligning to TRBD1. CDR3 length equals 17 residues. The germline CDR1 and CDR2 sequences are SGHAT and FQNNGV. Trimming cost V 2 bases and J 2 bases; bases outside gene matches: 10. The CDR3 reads CASSLTVLGQANTEAFF. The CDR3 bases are TGTGCCAGCAGCTTAACGGTTTTGGGACAGGCCAACACTGAAGCTTTCTTT.